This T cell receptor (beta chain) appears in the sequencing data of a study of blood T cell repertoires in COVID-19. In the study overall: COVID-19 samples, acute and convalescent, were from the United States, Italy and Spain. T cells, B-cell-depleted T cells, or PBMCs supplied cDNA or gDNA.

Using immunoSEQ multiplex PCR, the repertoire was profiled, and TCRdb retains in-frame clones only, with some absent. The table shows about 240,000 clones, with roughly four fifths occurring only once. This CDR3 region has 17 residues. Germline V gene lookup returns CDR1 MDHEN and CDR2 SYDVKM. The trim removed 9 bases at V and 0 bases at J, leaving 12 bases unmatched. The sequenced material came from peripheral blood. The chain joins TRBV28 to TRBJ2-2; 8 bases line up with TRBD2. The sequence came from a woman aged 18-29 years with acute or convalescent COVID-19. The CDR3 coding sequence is TGTGCCAGTAATCCGGGACTAGGGCGAACGAACACCGGGGAGCTGTTTTTT. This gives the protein CASNPGLGRTNTGELFF.